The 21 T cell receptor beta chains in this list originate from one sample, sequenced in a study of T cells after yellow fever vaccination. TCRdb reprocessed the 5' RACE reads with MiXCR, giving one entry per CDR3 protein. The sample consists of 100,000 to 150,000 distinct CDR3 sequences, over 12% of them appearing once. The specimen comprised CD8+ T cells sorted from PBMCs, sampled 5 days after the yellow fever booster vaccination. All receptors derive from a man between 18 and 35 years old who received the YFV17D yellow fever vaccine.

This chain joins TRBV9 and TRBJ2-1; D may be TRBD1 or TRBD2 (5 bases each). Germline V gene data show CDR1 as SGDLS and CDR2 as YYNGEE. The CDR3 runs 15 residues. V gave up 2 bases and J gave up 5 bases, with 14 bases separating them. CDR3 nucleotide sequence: TGTGCCAGCAGCGTTCAAGGGGCGGGCCACAATGAGCAGTTCTTC. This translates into CASSVQGAGHNEQFF.

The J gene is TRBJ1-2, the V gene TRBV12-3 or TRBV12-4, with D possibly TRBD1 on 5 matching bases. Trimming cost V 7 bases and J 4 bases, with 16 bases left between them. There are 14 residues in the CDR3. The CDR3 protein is CASTRGLSPYGYTF. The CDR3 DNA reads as TGTGCCAGCACCCGGGGCTTATCACCCTATGGCTACACCTTC.

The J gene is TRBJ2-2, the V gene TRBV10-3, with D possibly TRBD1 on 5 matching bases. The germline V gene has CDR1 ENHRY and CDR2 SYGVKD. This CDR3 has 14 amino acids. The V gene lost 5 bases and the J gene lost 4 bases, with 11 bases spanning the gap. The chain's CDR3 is CAISQTAFTGELFF. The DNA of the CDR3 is TGTGCCATCAGTCAGACAGCATTCACCGGGGAGCTGTTTTTT.

The CDR3: CASSLLPGGPNEKLFF. The CDR3 nucleotides are TGTGCCAGCAGCTTGCTACCCGGCGGACCAAATGAAAAACTGTTTTTT. The gene calls are TRBV5-4 and TRBJ1-4; D gene uncertain. This CDR3 is built from 16 residues. V was cut by 1 base and J by 5 bases, with 15 bases left in between. Germline V gene data show CDR1 as SGHNT and CDR2 as YYREEE (reference sequence).

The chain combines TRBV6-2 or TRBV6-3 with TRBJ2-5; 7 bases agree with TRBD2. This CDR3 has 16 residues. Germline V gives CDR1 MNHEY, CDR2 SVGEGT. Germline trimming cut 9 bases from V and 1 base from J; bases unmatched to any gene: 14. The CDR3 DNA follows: TGTGCCAGTTCTAAGCGAGTAGTAGCGGGCCAAGAGACCCAGTACTTC. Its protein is CASSKRVVAGQETQYF.

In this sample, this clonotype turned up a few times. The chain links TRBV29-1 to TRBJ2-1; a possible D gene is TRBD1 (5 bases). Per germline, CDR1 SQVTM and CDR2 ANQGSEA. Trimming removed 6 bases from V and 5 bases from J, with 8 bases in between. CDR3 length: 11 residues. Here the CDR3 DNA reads TGCAGCGTCAGACAGAACAATGAGCAGTTCTTC. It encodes CSVRQNNEQFF.

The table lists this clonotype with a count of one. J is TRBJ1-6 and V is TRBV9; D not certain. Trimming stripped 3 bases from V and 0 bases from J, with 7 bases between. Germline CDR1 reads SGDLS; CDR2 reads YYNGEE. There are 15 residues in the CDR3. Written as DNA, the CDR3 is TGTGCCAGCAGCGCGAGGGACTCCTATAATTCACCCCTCCACTTT. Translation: CASSARDSYNSPLHF. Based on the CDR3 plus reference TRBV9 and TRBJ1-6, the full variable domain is DSGVTQTPKHLITATGQRVTLRCSPRSGDLSVYWYQQSLDQGLQFLIQYYNGEERAKGNILERFSAQQFPDLHSELNLSSLELGDSALYFCASSARDSYNSPLHFGNGTRLTVT.

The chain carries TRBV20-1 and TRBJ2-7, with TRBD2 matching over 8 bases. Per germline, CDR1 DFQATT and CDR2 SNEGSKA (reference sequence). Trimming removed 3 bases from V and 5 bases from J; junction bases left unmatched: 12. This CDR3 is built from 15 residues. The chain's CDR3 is CSARPGGGALDEQYF. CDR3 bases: TGCAGTGCTAGGCCCGGGGGGGGCGCCTTGGACGAGCAGTACTTC.

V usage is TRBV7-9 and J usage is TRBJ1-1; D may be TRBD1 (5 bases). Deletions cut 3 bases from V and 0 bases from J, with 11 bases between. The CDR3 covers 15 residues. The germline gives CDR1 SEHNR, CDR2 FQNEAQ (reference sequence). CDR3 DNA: TGTGCCAGCAGCTTTCCCCAGGGTATGAACACTGAAGCTTTCTTT. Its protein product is CASSFPQGMNTEAFF. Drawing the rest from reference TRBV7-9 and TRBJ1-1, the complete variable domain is DTGVSQNPRHKITKRGQNVTFRCDPISEHNRLYWYRQTLGQGPEFLTYFQNEAQLEKSRLLSDRFSAERPKGSFSTLEIQRTEQGDSAMYLCASSFPQGMNTEAFFGQGTRLTVV.

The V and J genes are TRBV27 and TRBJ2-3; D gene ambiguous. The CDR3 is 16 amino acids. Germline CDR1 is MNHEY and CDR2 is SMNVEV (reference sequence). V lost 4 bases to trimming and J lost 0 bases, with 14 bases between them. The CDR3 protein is CASSSPRAPSTDTQYF. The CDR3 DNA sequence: TGTGCCAGCAGTTCCCCCCGGGCCCCTAGCACAGATACGCAGTATTTT.

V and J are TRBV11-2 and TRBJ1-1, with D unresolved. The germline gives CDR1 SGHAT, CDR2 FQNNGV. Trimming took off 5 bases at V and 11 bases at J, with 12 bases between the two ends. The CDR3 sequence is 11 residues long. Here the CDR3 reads CASSTGPHAFF. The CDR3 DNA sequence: TGTGCCAGCAGCACCGGACCCCATGCTTTCTTT.

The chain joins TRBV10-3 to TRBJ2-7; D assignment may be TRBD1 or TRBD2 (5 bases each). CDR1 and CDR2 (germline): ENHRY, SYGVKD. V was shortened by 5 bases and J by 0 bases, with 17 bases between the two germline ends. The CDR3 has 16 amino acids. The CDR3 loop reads CAISNPGTHSSYEQYF. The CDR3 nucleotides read TGTGCCATCAGTAACCCCGGGACGCATAGCTCCTACGAGCAGTACTTC.

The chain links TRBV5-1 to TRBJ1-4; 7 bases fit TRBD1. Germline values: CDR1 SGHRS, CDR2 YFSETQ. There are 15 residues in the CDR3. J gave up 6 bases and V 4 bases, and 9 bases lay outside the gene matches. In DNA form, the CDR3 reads TGCGCCAGCAGCATACGACAGGGAAATGATGAAAAACTGTTTTTT. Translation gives CASSIRQGNDEKLFF.

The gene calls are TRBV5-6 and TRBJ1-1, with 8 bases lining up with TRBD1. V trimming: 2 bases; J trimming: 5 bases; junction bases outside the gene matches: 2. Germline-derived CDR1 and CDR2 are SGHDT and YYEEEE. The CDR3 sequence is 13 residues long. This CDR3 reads CASSFDRGTEAFF. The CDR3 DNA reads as TGTGCCAGCAGCTTTGACAGGGGAACTGAAGCTTTCTTT.

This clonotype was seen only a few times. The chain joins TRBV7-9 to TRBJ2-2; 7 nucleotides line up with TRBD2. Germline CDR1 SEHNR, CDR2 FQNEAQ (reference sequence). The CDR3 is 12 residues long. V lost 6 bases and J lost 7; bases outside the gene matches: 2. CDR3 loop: CASSREVGELFF. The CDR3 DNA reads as TGTGCCAGCAGTCGGGAGGTCGGGGAGCTGTTTTTT.

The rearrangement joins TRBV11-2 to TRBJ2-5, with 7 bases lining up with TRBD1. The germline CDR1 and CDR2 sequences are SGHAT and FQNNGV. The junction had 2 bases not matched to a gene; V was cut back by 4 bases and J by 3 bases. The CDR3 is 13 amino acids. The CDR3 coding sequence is TGTGCCAGCAGCTGGGACAGCGAAGAGACCCAGTACTTC. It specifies CASSWDSEETQYF.

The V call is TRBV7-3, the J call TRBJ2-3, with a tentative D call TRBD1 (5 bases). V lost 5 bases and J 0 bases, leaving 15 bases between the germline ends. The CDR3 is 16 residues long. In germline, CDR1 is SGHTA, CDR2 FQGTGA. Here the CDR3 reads CASSPKGKTSTDTQYF. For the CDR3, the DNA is TGTGCCAGCAGCCCAAAGGGGAAGACTAGCACAGATACGCAGTATTTT.

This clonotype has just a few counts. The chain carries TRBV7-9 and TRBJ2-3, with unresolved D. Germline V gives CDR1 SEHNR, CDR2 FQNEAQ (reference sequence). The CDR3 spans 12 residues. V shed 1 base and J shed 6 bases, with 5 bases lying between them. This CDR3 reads CASSLGRDTQYF. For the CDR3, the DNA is TGTGCCAGCAGCTTAGGAAGGGATACGCAGTATTTT.

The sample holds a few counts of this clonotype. The CDR3 coding sequence is TGTGCCAGCAGCCAAGACGGGGCAGTTCCGGGGGAGCTGTTTTTT. This encodes CASSQDGAVPGELFF. The gene calls are TRBV4-2 and TRBJ2-2; D assignment may be TRBD1 or TRBD2 (5 bases each). Germline V gene sequence: CDR1 LGHNA, CDR2 YNFKEQ. This CDR3 has 15 residues. Trimming pared 0 bases from V and 8 bases from J, leaving 13 bases between.

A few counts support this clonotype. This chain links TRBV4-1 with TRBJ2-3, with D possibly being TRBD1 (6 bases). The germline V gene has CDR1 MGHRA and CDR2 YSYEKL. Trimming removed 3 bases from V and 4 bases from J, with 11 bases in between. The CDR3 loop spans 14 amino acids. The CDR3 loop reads CASSHQRGSDTQYF. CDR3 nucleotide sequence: TGCGCCAGCAGCCACCAGAGGGGGTCAGATACGCAGTATTTT.

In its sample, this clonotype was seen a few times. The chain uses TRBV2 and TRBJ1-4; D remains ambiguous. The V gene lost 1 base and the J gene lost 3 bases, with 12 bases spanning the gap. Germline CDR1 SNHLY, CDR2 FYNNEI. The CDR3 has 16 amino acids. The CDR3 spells CASSEVAVGPNEKLFF. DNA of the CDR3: TGTGCCAGCAGTGAAGTAGCTGTTGGGCCTAATGAAAAACTGTTTTTT. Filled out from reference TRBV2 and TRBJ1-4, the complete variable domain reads EPEVTQTPSHQVTQMGQEVILRCVPISNHLYFYWYRQILGQKVEFLVSFYNNEISEKSEIFDDQFSVERPDGSNFTLKIRSTKLEDSAMYFCASSEVAVGPNEKLFFGSGTQLSVL.